The rows below give T cell receptor beta chains drawn from one sample of a study of blood T cell repertoires in COVID-19. Sequencing was performed with immunoSEQ multiplex PCR; in TCRdb, only in-frame clones are kept and a portion is missing. The table has some 240,000 clones, around 84% seen once. The sequenced material came from peripheral blood. These TCRs come from a man in his forties or fifties with active or convalescent COVID-19. CDR3s include the opening cysteine and the closing phenylalanine or tryptophan. D genes are given only for firm matches. A clone size is listed for some rows: how often the clone was seen (once, few, many), or a class if it is expanded.

J: TRBJ2-2; V: TRBV5-1; D: .; size: .; CDR3: CASRDSRELFF; DNA: TGCGCCAGCAGGGACAGTAGGGAGCTGTTTTTT
J: TRBJ2-2; V: TRBV7-2; D: TRBD2; size: .; CDR3: CASSHVRGGTGELFF; DNA: TGTGCCAGCAGTCATGTTCGGGGGGGCACCGGGGAGCTGTTTTTT
J: TRBJ2-2; V: TRBV4-1; D: TRBD2; size: .; CDR3: CASSHRLAGDKFPTNTGELFF; DNA: TGCGCCAGCAGCCACCGACTAGCGGGCGATAAATTCCCGACGAACACCGGGGAGCTGTTTTTT
J: TRBJ1-6; V: TRBV6-2/TRBV6-3; D: .; size: .; CDR3: CASSYEWNSPLHF; DNA: TGTGCCAGCAGTTACGAGTGGAATTCACCCCTCCACTTT
J: TRBJ2-3; V: TRBV9; D: .; size: .; CDR3: CASSVRGASTDTQYF; DNA: TGTGCCAGCAGCGTAAGGGGCGCTAGCACAGATACGCAGTATTTT
J: TRBJ1-3; V: TRBV10-3; D: TRBD1; size: few; CDR3: CAISGGTGAGNTIYF; DNA: TGTGCCATCAGTGGGGGGACAGGGGCTGGAAACACCATATATTTT
J: TRBJ1-5; V: TRBV19; D: .; size: .; CDR3: CASSVQDKINQPQHF; DNA: TGTGCCAGTAGTGTACAGGACAAGATCAATCAGCCCCAGCATTTT
J: TRBJ1-2; V: TRBV5-4; D: .; size: few; CDR3: CASSLSRNGYTF; DNA: TGTGCCAGCAGCTTGAGCAGGAATGGCTACACCTTC
J: TRBJ2-7; V: TRBV5-1; D: .; size: .; CDR3: CASSLADYGDYEQYF; DNA: TGCGCCAGCAGCTTGGCAGACTACGGGGACTACGAGCAGTACTTC
J: TRBJ1-3; V: TRBV5-1; D: TRBD1; size: .; CDR3: CASSSDRGGNTIYF; DNA: TGCGCCAGCAGCTCTGACAGGGGTGGAAACACCATATATTTT
J: TRBJ2-3; V: TRBV18; D: TRBD2; size: .; CDR3: CASSLLAGGQDTQYF; DNA: TGTGCCAGCTCACTACTAGCGGGGGGGCAAGATACGCAGTATTTT
J: TRBJ1-1; V: TRBV6-5; D: .; size: .; CDR3: CASSYFDQGTEAFF; DNA: TGTGCCAGCAGTTACTTCGACCAGGGCACTGAAGCTTTCTTT
J: TRBJ1-1; V: TRBV7-3; D: .; size: .; CDR3: CASSPTPGVRAFF; DNA: TGTGCCAGCAGCCCTACACCGGGGGTACGGGCTTTCTTT
J: TRBJ1-4; V: TRBV7-9; D: .; size: .; CDR3: CASSLAGQFEKLFF; DNA: TGTGCCAGCAGCTTAGCGGGACAATTTGAAAAACTGTTTTTT
J: TRBJ1-2; V: TRBV7-9; D: TRBD1; size: once; CDR3: CASSLLGGDYTF; DNA: TGTGCCAGCAGCTTATTAGGGGGCGACTACACCTTC
J: TRBJ1-5; V: TRBV14; D: TRBD1; size: .; CDR3: CASKDHNRGGQPQHF; DNA: TGTGCCAGCAAGGACCACAACAGGGGCGGTCAGCCCCAGCATTTT
J: TRBJ2-5; V: TRBV10-2; D: .; size: many; CDR3: CASSESLGGTGRQETQYF; DNA: TGCGCCAGCAGTGAGTCATTGGGAGGTACAGGCCGACAAGAGACCCAGTACTTC